The 17 T cell receptor beta chains given below trace back to one sample, sequenced in a study of cytomegalovirus exposure and HLA in healthy donors. The PCR made use of 60 Vbeta and 13 Jbeta primers. Assay used: immunoSEQ multiplex PCR; TCRdb lists only in-frame clones, some missing. There are more than 140,000 clones in the sample; more than 60% occur only once, and over 3% lies in the top ten. Sequencing input: PBMCs. All receptors come from a man aged 35-49 years in good health and CMV-seronegative.

The V gene is TRBV18, the J gene TRBJ2-3, with 9 positions matching TRBD2. Per germline, CDR1 KGHSH and CDR2 LQKENI. The CDR3 sequence is 16 residues long. J lost 2 bases, V lost 6 bases, and 9 bases had no gene match. CDR3 residues: CASSQGASGITDTQYF. The CDR3 bases are TGTGCCAGCTCTCAAGGGGCTAGCGGGATCACAGATACGCAGTATTTT. The variable domain in full, completed from reference TRBV18 and TRBJ2-3, reads NAGVMQNPRHLVRRRGQEARLRCSPMKGHSHVYWYRQLPEEGLKFMVYLQKENIIDESGMPKERFSAEFPKEGPSILRIQQVVRGDSAAYFCASSQGASGITDTQYFGPGTRLTVL.

The CDR3 loop is CAWSNGGIWTEAFF. The CDR3 DNA reads as TGTGCCTGGAGTAATGGAGGGATCTGGACTGAAGCTTTCTTT. The chain is built from TRBV30 and TRBJ1-1; D is unclear. Germline CDR1 and CDR2: GTSNPN and SVGIG (reference sequence). CDR3 length: 14 residues. The ends were cut back, 2 bases at V and 5 bases at J, with 15 bases in the middle.

The rearrangement links TRBV27 to TRBJ1-6; D is ambiguous. Germline V gene lookup returns CDR1 MNHEY and CDR2 SMNVEV (reference sequence). V shed 2 bases and J shed 0 bases, with 5 bases lying between them. The CDR3 has 15 amino acids. The CDR3 coding sequence is TGTGCCAGCAGTTTAGAGAGCTCCTATAATTCACCCCTCCACTTT. Translating it yields CASSLESSYNSPLHF.

The J gene is TRBJ2-3, the V gene TRBV6-6; TRBD2 might be the D (5 bases). There are 14 residues in the CDR3. CDR1 and CDR2 from the germline V gene are MNHNY and SVGAGI (reference sequence). Trimming took 0 bases from V and 2 from J, leaving 6 bases between them. This chain's CDR3 is CASSYSTTTDTQYF. The CDR3, as DNA: TGTGCCAGCAGTTACTCGACTACCACAGATACGCAGTATTTT.

The chain joins TRBV11-2 to TRBJ2-5; maybe TRBD2 (6 bases). The J call may be faulty, since TRBJ2-7 better matches the DNA end. The CDR3 contains 14 residues. CDR1 is SGHAT, CDR2 FQNNGV, per germline. In DNA, the CDR3 is TGTGCCAGCAGGCTTACCCGGGACTCTTACGAGCAGTACTTC. It translates to CASRLTRDSYEQYF.

The chain recombines TRBV2 with TRBJ1-1; no clear D. Germline CDR1 reads SNHLY; CDR2 reads FYNNEI. The CDR3 runs to 11 residues. The V and J ends lost 4 bases and 8 bases respectively, with 8 bases between them. The CDR3 bases are TGTGCCAGCAGTGGTCCCCCGGAAGCTTTCTTT. It yields the protein CASSGPPEAFF.

The V gene is TRBV19, the J gene TRBJ1-1, with D uncertain. V gave up 9 bases and J gave up 0 bases, with 11 bases separating them. The CDR3 is 13 residues long. In germline, CDR1 is LNHDA, CDR2 SQIVND (reference sequence). In nucleotides, the CDR3 is TGTGCCAGCTCCACGCAGATGAACACTGAAGCTTTCTTT. Translated, it gives CASSTQMNTEAFF. Combining the CDR3 with reference TRBV19 and TRBJ1-1 gives the whole variable domain DGGITQSPKYLFRKEGQNVTLSCEQNLNHDAMYWYRQDPGQGLRLIYYSQIVNDFQKGDIAEGYSVSREKKESFPLTVTSAQKNPTAFYLCASSTQMNTEAFFGQGTRLTVV.

The rearrangement links TRBV6-5 to TRBJ2-6; 9 positions agree with TRBD1. V shed 5 bases, J shed 4 bases, and the junction held 3 bases outside the gene matches. The CDR3 is made up of 15 amino acids. CDR1 is MNHEY and CDR2 is SVGAGI in the germline V gene. DNA for the CDR3: TGTGCCAGCAGTAGACAGGGGGTGGGGGCCAACGTCCTGACTTTC. Translation gives CASSRQGVGANVLTF.

The chain joins TRBV11-2 to TRBJ1-2, with D maybe TRBD1 (5 bases). Deletions cut 5 bases from V and 8 bases from J, with 27 bases between. The germline V gene has CDR1 SGHAT and CDR2 FQNNGV. This CDR3 comprises 17 residues. CDR3 nucleotide sequence: TGTGCCAGCAGCCCATCCCGGGCGGGGGGGTCATTGAGGGGCTACACCTTC. Translating gives CASSPSRAGGSLRGYTF. The entire variable domain, with the rest obtained from reference TRBV11-2 and TRBJ1-2, is as follows: EAGVAQSPRYKIIEKRQSVAFWCNPISGHATLYWYQQILGQGPKLLIQFQNNGVVDDSQLPKDRFSAERLKGVDSTLKIQPAKLEDSAVYLCASSPSRAGGSLRGYTFGSGTRLTVV.

This clone was observed many times. The V and J genes are TRBV2 and TRBJ1-4; 8 positions agree with TRBD1. There are 16 residues in the CDR3. Germline lookup yields CDR1 SNHLY and CDR2 FYNNEI. The V gene end was trimmed by 4 bases and the J gene end by 6 bases; junction bases not matched to a gene: 10. CDR3 nucleotide sequence: TGTGCCAGCAGTGCTCCTGGACAGGGCCATTATGAAAAACTGTTTTTT. Its protein is CASSAPGQGHYEKLFF. Looking up the rest from reference TRBV2 and TRBJ1-4 gives the full variable domain: EPEVTQTPSHQVTQMGQEVILRCVPISNHLYFYWYRQILGQKVEFLVSFYNNEISEKSEIFDDQFSVERPDGSNFTLKIRSTKLEDSAMYFCASSAPGQGHYEKLFFGSGTQLSVL.

This chain's CDR3 is CASRLQVDNSPLHF. CDR3 DNA sequence: TGTGCCAGCAGACTACAGGTCGACAATTCACCCCTCCACTTT. V usage is TRBV5-4 and J usage is TRBJ1-6; perhaps TRBD1 as D (5 bases). Trimming stripped 5 bases from V and 7 bases from J, with 13 bases between. Germline V CDR1 and CDR2: SGHNT, YYREEE (reference sequence). The CDR3 sequence is 14 residues long.

The chain couples TRBV7-3 to TRBJ2-5, with 8 nucleotides matching TRBD1. The CDR3 contains 14 residues. CDR1 and CDR2 (germline): SGHTA, FQGTGA. Losses at the gene ends were 0 bases for V and 7 bases for J; bases not matched to a gene: 4. The CDR3 spells CASSLTGQGGTQYF. The CDR3 DNA follows: TGTGCCAGCAGCTTAACCGGACAGGGAGGGACCCAGTACTTC. The entire variable domain, with the rest obtained from reference TRBV7-3 and TRBJ2-5, is as follows: GAGVSQTPSNKVTEKGKYVELRCDPISGHTALYWYRQSLGQGPEFLIYFQGTGAADDSGLPNDRFFAVRPEGSVSTLKIQRTERGDSAVYLCASSLTGQGGTQYFGPGTRLLVL.

The chain couples TRBV7-2 to TRBJ1-5, with TRBD1 identical over 7 bases. The germline gives CDR1 SGHTA, CDR2 FQGNSA. Losses at the gene ends were 7 bases for V and 12 bases for J; bases not matched to a gene: 6. The CDR3 totals 11 residues. The CDR3: CASTNGQVQHF. The CDR3 region has the DNA TGTGCCAGCACCAACGGACAGGTCCAGCATTTT.

The chain links TRBV6-5 to TRBJ1-2, with D maybe TRBD1 (6 bases). This CDR3 contains 15 residues. The germline CDR1 and CDR2 sequences are MNHEY and SVGAGI. V was shortened by 2 bases and J by 6 bases, with 16 bases between the two germline ends. DNA of the CDR3: TGTGCCAGCAGTTACGGGGGGGCGGCTTGGGATGGCTACACCTTC. It yields the protein CASSYGGAAWDGYTF.

J is TRBJ2-7 and V is TRBV19; 8 bases line up with TRBD1. The CDR3 has 15 amino acids. CDR1 and CDR2 (germline): LNHDA, SQIVND (reference sequence). The V gene end was trimmed by 5 bases and the J gene end by 2 bases; junction bases not matched to a gene: 8. The chain's CDR3 is CASSLGTGVTYEQYF. For the CDR3, the DNA is TGTGCCAGTAGTCTGGGGACAGGCGTAACCTACGAGCAGTACTTC.

The chain is built from TRBV15 and TRBJ2-7, with TRBD1 as a possible D gene (6 bases). Per germline, CDR1 LNHNV and CDR2 YYDKDF (reference sequence). Trimming shortened V by 3 bases and J by 1 base, and 10 bases separated the two germline ends. The CDR3 length is 14 residues. CDR3 in DNA: TGTGCCACCAGCAGCACAGGGTTATCCTACGAGCAGTACTTC. Translated: CATSSTGLSYEQYF.

The rearrangement joins TRBV4-1 to TRBJ2-2; tentative D call: TRBD1 (6 bases). Germline V lookup: CDR1 MGHRA, CDR2 YSYEKL. This CDR3 has 16 residues. Trimming pared 4 bases from V and 1 base from J, leaving 13 bases between. CDR3 in DNA: TGCGCCAGCAGCCGGCAAAGCAGGGGGAACACCGGGGAGCTGTTTTTT. Translating it yields CASSRQSRGNTGELFF.